The table lists the clone carrying this T cell receptor beta chain with a few counts. TCRdb reprocessed the RT-PCR reads with MiXCR, giving one entry per CDR3 protein. This sample has around 600,000 distinct CDR3 sequences, with around 11% found just once. The data belong to a study of response to subunit inactivated influenza vaccine. The CDR3 length is 15 residues. The germline V gene encodes CDR1 MDHEN and CDR2 SYDVKM. The V end lost 6 bases, the J end lost 4 bases, and 18 bases lay between the germline ends. These sequences were also reported in another study, on T cells expressing NK-cell markers. That work states: 5'RACE template switching with UMIs produced the TCR beta cDNA. HCMV seropositivity marked seven of the eight sequenced donors; one was seronegative.

The specimen comprised PBMCs from blood, sampled on the day of vaccination. This TCR derives from a man in his forties or fifties who received an inactivated influenza vaccine. The V call is TRBV28, the J call TRBJ2-5; D unclear. CDR3 region: CASSTIAWRIETQYF. The CDR3 DNA sequence: TGTGCCAGCAGCACTATAGCATGGCGGATAGAGACCCAGTACTTC.